Below are 18 T cell receptor beta chains sequenced from a single sample in a study of CD8+CD57+ T cells in acquired aplastic anemia. Genomic DNA, the template, was used for profiling of the TCR beta VDJ and CDR3. TCRdb re-analysed the reads in MiXCR, keeping a single row per CDR3 protein. The data contain about 260,000 distinct CDR3 sequences, 82% of them singletons. Patients chosen for sequencing had CD8+CD57+ cells that had expanded, as shown by flow cytometry. The source material was sorted CD4+, CD8+, or CD8+CD57+ T cells (not recorded which) from PBMCs. The receptors here all came from a human donor with aplastic anemia.

The J gene is TRBJ2-2, the V gene TRBV2; the match to TRBD2 covers 9 bases. The CDR3 is 15 residues long. Germline V lookup: CDR1 SNHLY, CDR2 FYNNEI. V dropped 6 bases and J dropped 10; count of bases not matched to a gene: 12. CDR3 bases: TGTGCCAGCAGGGCGTCTAGCGGGGTCCCCGCGGAGCTGTTTTTT. Translating gives CASRASSGVPAELFF. Complete variable domain (other parts from reference TRBV2 and TRBJ2-2): EPEVTQTPSHQVTQMGQEVILRCVPISNHLYFYWYRQILGQKVEFLVSFYNNEISEKSEIFDDQFSVERPDGSNFTLKIRSTKLEDSAMYFCASRASSGVPAELFFGEGSRLTVL.

About this clonotype: The CDR3 does not close with the conserved phenylalanine or tryptophan, likely indicating a read error. The DNA is left out, because the CDR3 cannot be placed on it with certainty; the CDR3 is given as TCRdb lists it. The chain recombines TRBV7-3 with TRBJ2-4; the table's D call TRBD2 went unverified against the DNA. Per the germline V gene, CDR1 is SGHTA and CDR2 is FQGTGA. Counting both end residues, the CDR3 totals 12 amino acids. CDR3 sequence reads: CASGGAANIQDY.

This clonotype was seen just once. V is TRBV5-4 and J is TRBJ2-4; 7 bases match TRBD2. Germline loops: CDR1 SGHNT, CDR2 YYREEE (reference sequence). The CDR3 is 12 residues long. V shed 2 bases and J 15 bases; nucleotides not matched to a gene: 8. The CDR3 is CASSFTSDRGYF. The CDR3 bases are TGTGCCAGCAGCTTTACTAGCGACAGAGGGTACTTC. Combining the CDR3 with reference TRBV5-4 and TRBJ2-4 gives the whole variable domain ETGVTQSPTHLIKTRGQQVTLRCSSQSGHNTVSWYQQALGQGPQFIFQYYREEENGRGNFPPRFSGLQFPNYSSELNVNALELDDSALYLCASSFTSDRGYFGAGTRLSVL.

The chain carries TRBV7-8 and TRBJ2-3; D perhaps matches TRBD2 (6 bases). The CDR3 contains 14 residues. CDR1 and CDR2 from the germline V gene are SGHVS and FQNEAQ. V gave up 0 bases and J gave up 13 bases, with 17 bases separating them. The chain's CDR3 is CASSLAGGPQTEYF. CDR3 DNA sequence: TGTGCCAGCAGCTTAGCGGGAGGTCCCCAGACGGAGTATTTT.

This clonotype was counted once. The missing conserved phenylalanine or tryptophan at the end of this CDR3 makes a read error likely. The gene calls are TRBV7-3 and TRBJ1-2; D unclear. The V gene's germline CDR1 is SGHTA and CDR2 FQGTGA. The CDR3 runs to 13 residues. The CDR3 loop is CASSLAGVYDYTY. The CDR3 DNA reads as TGCGCCAGCAGCTTGGCGGGAGTGTATGACTACACCTAT.

The chain has TRBV11-3 and TRBJ2-3; TRBD2 aligns across 7 bases. Germline CDR1 is SGHNT and CDR2 is YENEEA. The length of the CDR3 is 12 residues. V shed 6 bases, J shed 10 bases, and the junction held 7 bases outside the gene matches. The CDR3 protein is CASSVLAEAQYF. The CDR3 DNA is TGTGCCAGCAGTGTCCTAGCGGAAGCGCAGTATTTT.

The CDR3 coding sequence is TGTGCCAGCAGTTACGGACTCAGGCCGAGGGATGAGCAGTTCTTC. This sequence encodes CASSYGLRPRDEQFF. The rearrangement joins TRBV6-2 or TRBV6-3 to TRBJ2-1, with D possibly being TRBD2 (5 bases). V was cut by 2 bases and J by 8 bases, with 16 bases left in between. The CDR3 spans 15 residues. CDR1 and CDR2 (germline): MNHEY, SVGEGT.

For this clonotype: A junction boundary mismatches the germline segment, possibly from a read error. The chain employs TRBV2 and TRBJ2-1; D unresolved. The assigned J gene may be wrong: the sequence end matches TRBJ2-5 better. Per the germline V gene, CDR1 is SNHLY and CDR2 is FYNNEI. The CDR3 is 13 residues long. The CDR3 is CASSDPYEETQYF. In DNA form, the CDR3 reads TGCGCCAGCAGTGATCCCTACGAAGAGACCCAGTACTTC.

This clonotype was found once. Relative to the germline gene, one junction end is altered; a read error may explain this. The rearrangement uses TRBV7-8 and TRBJ1-1; D remains ambiguous. CDR3 length: 14 amino acids. The germline gives CDR1 SGHVS, CDR2 FQNEAQ. In DNA, the CDR3 is TGTGCCAGCAGCTTAGTAGTTCGCGGGAGTGAAAGCACATTT. Its protein product is CASSLVVRGSESTF.

The CDR3 region has the DNA TGTGCCAGTAGTTTAGCGGAGGGGCGGACTAAAGCTTTCTTT. It translates to CASSLAEGRTKAFF. The chain combines TRBV19 with TRBJ2-3; tentative D call: TRBD1 (5 bases). The closer fit of TRBJ1-1 to the DNA end suggests the J call may be wrong. Per germline, CDR1 LNHDA and CDR2 SQIVND (reference sequence). CDR3 length: 14 amino acids.

Note on this clonotype: A clone one base away is much larger, so this may be a read error. The CDR3 end shows no conserved phenylalanine or tryptophan, and so a read error is likely. Because the CDR3's place on the DNA is in doubt, the DNA is left out and the CDR3 is given as listed by TCRdb. The chain couples TRBV9 to TRBJ1-1. With termini counted, the CDR3 has 13 amino acids. CDR1 SGDLS and CDR2 YYNGEE come from the germline V gene. The CDR3 loop reads CASSGGDRPGGNI.

Comment on this clonotype: The junction and the germline gene differ at one end; a read error may be behind it. The gene calls are TRBV7-8 and TRBJ2-3; D remains ambiguous. CDR3 size: 14 residues. Germline CDR1 is SGHVS and CDR2 is FQNEAQ. In DNA, the CDR3 is TGTGCCAGCAGCTTTGCTCCAGACGCCGCAGCGCAGTCTTTT. Amino acid sequence: CASSFAPDAAAQSF.

Regarding this clonotype: The missing conserved phenylalanine or tryptophan at the end of this CDR3 makes a read error likely. The DNA is left out, because the CDR3 cannot be placed on it with certainty; the CDR3 is given as TCRdb lists it. The chain uses TRBV7-9 and TRBJ2-3; TRBD2 was called by the table and not checked on the DNA. CDR1 SEHNR and CDR2 FQNEAQ come from the germline V gene (reference sequence). The length of the CDR3 is 13 amino acids, counting both ends. This CDR3 reads CASGVAGTSTEHY.

The chain combines TRBV4-2 with TRBJ1-2; maybe TRBD1 (5 bases). V was cut by 3 bases and J by 3 bases, with 17 bases left in between. Per germline, CDR1 LGHNA and CDR2 YNFKEQ. The CDR3 contains 16 residues. CDR3 region: CASSQSDSQGHYGYTF. The CDR3 nucleotides read TGTGCCAGCAGCCAGAGTGACAGCCAGGGACACTATGGCTACACCTTC.

This chain connects TRBV10-3 to TRBJ2-3, with TRBD2 identical over 11 bases. This CDR3 spans 16 amino acids. Germline V gives CDR1 ENHRY, CDR2 SYGVKD. The V segment lost 8 bases and the J segment 0 bases; nucleotides outside the gene matches: 7. CDR3 region: CAIATSGGLSTDTQYF. CDR3 DNA sequence: TGTGCCATCGCTACTAGCGGGGGCCTCAGCACAGATACGCAGTATTTT.

In regard to this clonotype: This may arise from a read error, as a much more abundant clone is one base away. The chain recombines TRBV7-9 with TRBJ2-7; D is possibly TRBD1 or TRBD2 (5 bases each). The CDR3 consists of 18 residues. The ends were cut back, 2 bases at V and 3 bases at J, with 23 bases in the middle. Germline V gene lookup returns CDR1 SEHNR and CDR2 FQNEAQ (reference sequence). In DNA form, the CDR3 reads TGTGCCAGCAGCTTACCGGGTAGCTACGGGGCCATCGTCTACGAGCAGTACGTC. Translation gives CASSLPGSYGAIVYEQYV.

As for this clonotype: Because it lacks the conserved phenylalanine or tryptophan at the end, this CDR3 is likely a read error. No DNA is shown, since the ends of the CDR3 on it are uncertain; the CDR3 is the one TCRdb lists. This chain connects TRBV7-3 to TRBJ2-5; TRBD1 is the table's D call and was not checked against the DNA. In germline, CDR1 is SGHTA, CDR2 FQGTGA. The CDR3 length equals 12 residues, ends included. The CDR3 loop is CAGQGARGTEKL.

V is TRBV20-1 and J is TRBJ2-1; TRBD2 might be the D (6 bases). The V and J ends lost 8 bases and 9 bases respectively, with 17 bases between them. The CDR3 contains 12 residues. Germline V gene sequence: CDR1 DFQATT, CDR2 SNEGSKA (reference sequence). Here the CDR3 reads CSTGDRGGEQFF. In DNA form, the CDR3 reads TGCAGTACGGGGGATAGGGGCGGTGAGCAGTTCTTC.